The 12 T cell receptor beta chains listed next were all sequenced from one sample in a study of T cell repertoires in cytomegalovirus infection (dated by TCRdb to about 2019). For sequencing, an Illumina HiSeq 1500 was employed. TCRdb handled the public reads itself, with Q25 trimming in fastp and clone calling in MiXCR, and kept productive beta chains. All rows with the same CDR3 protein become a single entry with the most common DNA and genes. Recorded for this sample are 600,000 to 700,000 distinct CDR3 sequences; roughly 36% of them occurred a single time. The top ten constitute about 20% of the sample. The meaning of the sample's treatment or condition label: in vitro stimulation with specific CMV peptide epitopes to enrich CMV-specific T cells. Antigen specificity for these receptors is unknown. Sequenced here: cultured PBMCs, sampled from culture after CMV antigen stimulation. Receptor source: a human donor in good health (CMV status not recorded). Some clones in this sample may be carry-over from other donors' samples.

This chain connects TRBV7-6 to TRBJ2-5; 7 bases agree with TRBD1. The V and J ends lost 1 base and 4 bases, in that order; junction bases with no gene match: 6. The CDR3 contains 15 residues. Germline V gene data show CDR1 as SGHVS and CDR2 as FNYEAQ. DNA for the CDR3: TGTGCCAGCAGCTTAGAAGGGGGCGCCGGAGAGACCCAGTACTTC. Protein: CASSLEGGAGETQYF. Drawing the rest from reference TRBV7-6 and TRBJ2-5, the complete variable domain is GAGVSQSPRYKVTKRGQDVALRCDPISGHVSLYWYRQALGQGPEFLTYFNYEAQQDKSGLPNDRFSAERPEGSISTLTIQRTEQRDSAMYRCASSLEGGAGETQYFGPGTRLLVL.

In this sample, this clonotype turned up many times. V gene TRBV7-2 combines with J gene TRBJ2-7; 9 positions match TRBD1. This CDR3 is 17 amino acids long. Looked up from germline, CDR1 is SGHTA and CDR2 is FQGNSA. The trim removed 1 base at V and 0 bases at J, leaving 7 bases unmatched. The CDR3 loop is CASSLGGQGLSSYEQYF. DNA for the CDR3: TGTGCCAGCAGCTTAGGGGGACAGGGCCTCAGCTCCTACGAGCAGTACTTC.

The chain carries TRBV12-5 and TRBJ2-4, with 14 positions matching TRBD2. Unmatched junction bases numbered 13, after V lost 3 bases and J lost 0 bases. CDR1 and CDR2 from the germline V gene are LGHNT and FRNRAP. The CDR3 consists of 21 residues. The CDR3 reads CASGLLAGTSGRRLAKNIQYF. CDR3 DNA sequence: TGTGCTAGTGGTTTACTCGCCGGGACTAGCGGGAGACGACTAGCCAAAAACATTCAGTACTTC.

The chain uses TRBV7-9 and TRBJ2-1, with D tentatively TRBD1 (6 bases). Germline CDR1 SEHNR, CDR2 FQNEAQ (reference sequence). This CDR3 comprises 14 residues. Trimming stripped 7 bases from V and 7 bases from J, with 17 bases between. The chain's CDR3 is CASMRTEVANEQFF. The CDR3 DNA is TGTGCCAGCATGCGGACAGAGGTTGCGAATGAGCAGTTCTTC.

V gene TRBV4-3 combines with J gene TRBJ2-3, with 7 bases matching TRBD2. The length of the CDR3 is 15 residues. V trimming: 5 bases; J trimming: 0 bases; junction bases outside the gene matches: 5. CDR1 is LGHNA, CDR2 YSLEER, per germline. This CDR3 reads CASSLPRESTDTQYF. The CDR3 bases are TGCGCCAGCAGCTTGCCGCGGGAGAGCACAGATACGCAGTATTTT.

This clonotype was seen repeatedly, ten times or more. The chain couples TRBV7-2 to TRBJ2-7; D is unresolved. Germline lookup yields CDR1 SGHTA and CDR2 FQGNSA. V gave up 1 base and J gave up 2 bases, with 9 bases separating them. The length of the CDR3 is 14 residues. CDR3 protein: CASSLGRQTYEQYF. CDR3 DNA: TGTGCCAGCAGCTTAGGGCGGCAAACCTACGAGCAGTACTTC.

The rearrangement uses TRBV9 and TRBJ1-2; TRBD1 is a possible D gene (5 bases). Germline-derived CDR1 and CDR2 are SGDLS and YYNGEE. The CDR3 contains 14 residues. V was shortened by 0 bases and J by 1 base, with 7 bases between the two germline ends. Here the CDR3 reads CASSVGRGNYGYTF. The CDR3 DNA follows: TGTGCCAGCAGCGTAGGAAGGGGTAACTATGGCTACACCTTC.

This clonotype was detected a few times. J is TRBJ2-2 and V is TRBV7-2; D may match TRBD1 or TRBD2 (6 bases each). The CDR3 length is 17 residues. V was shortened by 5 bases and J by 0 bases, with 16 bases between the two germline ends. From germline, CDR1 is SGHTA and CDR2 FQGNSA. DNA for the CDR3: TGTGCCAGCAGCCCGTGGGGGGCAGACGCGAACACCGGGGAGCTGTTTTTT. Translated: CASSPWGADANTGELFF.

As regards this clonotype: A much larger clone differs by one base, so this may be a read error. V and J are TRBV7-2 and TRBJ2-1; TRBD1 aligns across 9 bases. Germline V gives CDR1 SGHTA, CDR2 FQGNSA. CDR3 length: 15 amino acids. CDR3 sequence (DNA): TGTGCCAGCAGCCCGGACAGGGGCGTCCACAATGAGCAGTCCTTC. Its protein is CASSPDRGVHNEQSF. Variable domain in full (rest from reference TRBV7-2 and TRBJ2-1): GAGVSQSPSNKVTEKGKDVELRCDPISGHTALYWYRQSLGQGLEFLIYFQGNSAPDKSGLPSDRFSAERTGGSVSTLTIQRTQQEDSAVYLCASSPDRGVHNEQSFGPGTRLTVL.

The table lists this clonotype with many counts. CDR3 in DNA: TGTGCCAGCAGCGTGGTACCCGGGACAAGGAACACTGAAGCTTTCTTT. It encodes CASSVVPGTRNTEAFF. This rearrangement joins TRBV7-6 to TRBJ1-1, with D perhaps matching TRBD1 (6 bases). With 5 bases removed from V and 1 base from J, the gap between germline ends came to 17 bases. The CDR3 is 16 amino acids. Germline V gives CDR1 SGHVS, CDR2 FNYEAQ.

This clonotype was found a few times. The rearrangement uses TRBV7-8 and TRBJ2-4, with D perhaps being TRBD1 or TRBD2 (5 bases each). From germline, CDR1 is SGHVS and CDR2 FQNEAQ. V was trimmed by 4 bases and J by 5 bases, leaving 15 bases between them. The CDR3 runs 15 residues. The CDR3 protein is CASSYTVGVQNIQYF. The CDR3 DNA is TGTGCCAGCAGCTACACCGTGGGGGTACAAAACATTCAGTACTTC.

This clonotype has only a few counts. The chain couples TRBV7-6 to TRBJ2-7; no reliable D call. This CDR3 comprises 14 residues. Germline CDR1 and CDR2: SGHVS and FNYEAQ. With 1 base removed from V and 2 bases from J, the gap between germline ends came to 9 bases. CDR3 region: CASSLGTITYEQYF. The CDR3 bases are TGTGCCAGCAGCTTAGGAACTATCACCTACGAGCAGTACTTC.